This T cell receptor (beta chain) originates from a study of T-cell memory formation after mild COVID-19. This clonotype has a count of ten or more. Germline V gene lookup returns CDR1 SQVTM and CDR2 ANQGSEA. CDR3 length: 13 residues. With 6 bases clipped from V and 7 bases from J, the junction kept 11 bases outside the gene matches. Using constant-segment primers, 5'RACE produced TCR alpha and TCR beta cDNA libraries carrying sample barcodes and UMIs. TCRdb fed the 5' RACE reads into MiXCR, producing one record per CDR3 protein. This sample has approximately 450,000 distinct CDR3 sequences, with 15% to 20% found just once.

This TCR came from an adult woman who had mild COVID-19 (a few samples of this study predate the infection). Cell type and time point are not known. This sequence joins TRBV29-1 and TRBJ1-1, with 7 bases matching TRBD1. Material: PBMCs or a T cell subset sorted from them (not recorded which). CDR3 protein: CSVPLDRESEAFF. The DNA for the CDR3 is TGCAGCGTACCGCTAGACAGGGAAAGTGAAGCTTTCTTT.